The rows below give T cell receptor beta chains drawn from one sample of a study of T-cell memory formation after mild COVID-19. TCRdb re-derived calls from the 5' RACE reads in MiXCR, one entry per CDR3 protein. The sample includes a few hundred thousand distinct CDR3 sequences, over 15% of them seen just once. The sample comprised PBMCs or a T cell subset sorted from them (not recorded which). These TCRs come from a man aged 18 to 29 who had mild COVID-19 (a few samples of this study predate the infection). Cell type and time point are not known. The CDR3 runs from the conserved cysteine through the conserved F or W. The order of the fields is clone size, V gene, D gene, J gene, CDR3 protein, CDR3 DNA. D genes are given only for firm matches. Rows may omit the clone size; those that give it use once, few, many or a size class.

>few|TRBV6-6|NA|TRBJ1-5
CASSSLRSGGNQPQHF
TGTGCCAGCAGTTCCCTCCGGTCGGGGGGCAATCAGCCCCAGCATTTT
>NA|TRBV7-9|NA|TRBJ2-3
CASSEGGYSTDTQYF
TGTGCCAGCAGCGAGGGGGGTTATAGTACAGATACGCAGTATTTT
>NA|TRBV6-5|NA|TRBJ2-3
CASSYSIFRDDTQYF
TGTGCCAGCAGTTACTCGATTTTCAGGGACGATACGCAGTATTTT
>NA|TRBV6-2/TRBV6-3|TRBD1|TRBJ1-5
CASKRTGSNQPQHF
TGTGCCAGCAAACGGACAGGGAGCAATCAGCCCCAGCATTTT
>few|TRBV30|NA|TRBJ2-6
CAWTSGANVLTF
TGTGCCTGGACGTCTGGGGCCAACGTCCTGACTTTC
>NA|TRBV4-1|TRBD1|TRBJ1-2
CASSHGTVFYGYTF
TGCGCCAGCAGCCACGGGACAGTTTTTTATGGCTACACCTTC
>NA|TRBV5-6|NA|TRBJ2-2
CASSFRGAATGELFF
TGTGCCAGCAGCTTTCGAGGGGCGGCCACCGGGGAGCTGTTTTTT
>NA|TRBV25-1|NA|TRBJ1-4
CASSEYRGALFF
TGTGCCAGCAGTGAATATAGGGGGGCCCTGTTTTTT
>NA|TRBV18|TRBD1|TRBJ2-1
CASSPGQGFNEQFF
TGTGCCAGCTCACCGGGACAGGGGTTCAATGAGCAGTTCTTC
>many|TRBV18|NA|TRBJ2-7
CASSLSSAAPYEQYF
TGTGCCAGCTCACTATCCTCGGCAGCACCCTACGAGCAGTACTTC
>NA|TRBV12-3/TRBV12-4|NA|TRBJ2-2
CASSPDSWTGELFF
TGTGCCAGCAGTCCAGACAGTTGGACCGGGGAGCTGTTTTTT
>few|TRBV7-2|NA|TRBJ2-7
CASSSDPGPYEQYF
TGTGCCAGCAGCTCAGACCCAGGGCCCTACGAGCAGTACTTC
>NA|TRBV15|NA|TRBJ2-3
CATSPYRADTQYF
TGTGCCACCAGCCCCTATCGTGCGGATACGCAGTATTTT
>NA|TRBV6-5|NA|TRBJ1-1
CASTSRGGTEAFF
TGTGCCAGCACCTCAAGAGGGGGAACTGAAGCTTTCTTT
>few|TRBV4-2|TRBD2|TRBJ2-7
CASSQDGSGAPYEQYF
TGTGCCAGCAGCCAAGATGGTAGCGGGGCGCCCTACGAGCAGTACTTC
>few|TRBV29-1|NA|TRBJ2-7
CSTLTSPPGYEQYF
TGCAGCACACTAACCTCACCTCCCGGCTACGAGCAGTACTTC
>NA|TRBV12-3/TRBV12-4|NA|TRBJ2-2
CASRPQGSGELFF
TGTGCCAGCAGACCTCAGGGTTCCGGGGAGCTGTTTTTT
>NA|TRBV10-3|TRBD2|TRBJ2-1
CAVAGGLYNEQFF
TGTGCCGTAGCGGGGGGCCTATACAATGAGCAGTTCTTC
>few|TRBV12-3/TRBV12-4|TRBD1|TRBJ2-2
CASGTGAGELFF
TGTGCCAGCGGGACAGGGGCCGGGGAGCTGTTTTTT
>many|TRBV12-3/TRBV12-4|NA|TRBJ1-2
CASSPGGGHGYTF
TGTGCCAGCAGTCCTGGGGGTGGGCATGGCTACACCTTC
>NA|TRBV20-1|NA|TRBJ2-3
CSARQGGPTDTQYF
TGCAGTGCTAGGCAAGGGGGGCCCACAGATACGCAGTATTTT
>few|TRBV6-1|NA|TRBJ1-5
CASSERAAQPQHF
TGTGCCAGCAGTGAACGGGCGGCGCAGCCCCAGCATTTT
>NA|TRBV5-1|NA|TRBJ2-3
CASARPGTDTQYF
TGCGCCAGCGCACGACCCGGGACAGATACGCAGTATTTT
>NA|TRBV7-2|TRBD2|TRBJ2-1
CASSPRATRGGPNEQFF
TGTGCCAGCAGCCCGAGGGCTACGCGGGGGGGCCCCAATGAGCAGTTCTTC
>NA|TRBV6-2/TRBV6-3|TRBD2|TRBJ2-3
CASSHRLAGVTDTQYF
TGTGCCAGCAGTCATCGACTAGCGGGGGTTACAGATACGCAGTATTTT
>NA|TRBV27|TRBD1|TRBJ2-3
CASSLFHDRDADTQYF
TGTGCCAGCAGCTTGTTCCACGACAGGGATGCAGATACGCAGTATTTT
>NA|TRBV7-2|TRBD2|TRBJ2-1
CASSASRDYNNEQFF
TGTGCCAGCAGCGCGAGCCGGGACTACAACAATGAGCAGTTCTTC
>NA|TRBV20-1|TRBD1|TRBJ1-6
CSANFRGDSPLHF
TGCAGTGCTAATTTCAGGGGGGATTCACCCCTCCACTTT
>NA|TRBV7-9|TRBD1|TRBJ2-1
CASSPPAQGSNEQFF
TGTGCCAGCAGCCCCCCGGCACAGGGGAGTAATGAGCAGTTCTTC
>many|TRBV24-1|NA|TRBJ2-2
CATSDSGWLRNTGELFF
TGTGCCACCAGTGACTCTGGGTGGCTTAGGAACACCGGGGAGCTGTTTTTT
>many|TRBV6-5|TRBD1|TRBJ1-2
CASSWTGDYGYTF
TGTGCCAGCAGTTGGACAGGGGACTATGGCTACACCTTC
>NA|TRBV24-1|NA|TRBJ2-2
CATSQRTVANTGELFF
TGTGCCACCAGCCAGAGAACGGTAGCTAACACCGGGGAGCTGTTTTTT
>many|TRBV20-1|TRBD2|TRBJ2-5
CSARDLAGIETQYF
TGCAGTGCTAGAGATCTAGCGGGGATAGAGACCCAGTACTTC
>many|TRBV29-1|NA|TRBJ2-3
CSGGGVSTDTQYF
TGCAGCGGGGGTGGGGTGAGCACAGATACGCAGTATTTT
>NA|TRBV5-1|NA|TRBJ2-2
CASGPTGLRTTGELFF
TGCGCCAGCGGACCCACGGGACTCAGAACAACCGGGGAGCTGTTTTTT
>NA|TRBV20-1|TRBD2|TRBJ2-3
CSATPGTTTQYF
TGCAGTGCGACGCCCGGGACTACCACGCAGTATTTT
>NA|TRBV7-9|NA|TRBJ2-7
CASSSPEGDYEQYF
TGTGCCAGCAGCTCTCCTGAGGGGGACTACGAGCAGTACTTC
>NA|TRBV4-3|NA|TRBJ2-5
CASSQGGSDGEETQYF
TGCGCCAGCAGCCAAGGGGGGTCGGACGGAGAAGAGACCCAGTACTTC
>many|TRBV4-1|NA|TRBJ1-6
CASSQGSSYNSPLHF
TGCGCCAGCAGCCAAGGCAGCTCCTATAATTCACCCCTCCACTTT
>NA|TRBV11-2|NA|TRBJ2-1
CASSPALDRSSYNEQFF
TGTGCCAGCAGCCCAGCCCTTGACAGGAGCTCCTACAATGAGCAGTTCTTC
>few|TRBV15|NA|TRBJ2-1
CATSRGFLGGYNEQFF
TGTGCCACCAGCAGAGGCTTTTTGGGGGGCTACAATGAGCAGTTCTTC
>NA|TRBV4-1|NA|TRBJ2-1
CASSPPATFAGGSLGYNEQFF
TGCGCCAGCAGCCCACCCGCGACTTTCGCCGGGGGATCTTTGGGTTACAATGAGCAGTTCTTC
>many|TRBV5-1|NA|TRBJ2-7
CASSLQSSYEQYF
TGCGCCAGCAGCTTGCAGAGCTCCTACGAGCAGTACTTC
>few|TRBV4-1|NA|TRBJ1-2
CASSHPYIGDYGYTF
TGCGCCAGCAGCCATCCTTATATCGGGGATTATGGCTACACCTTC
>NA|TRBV5-5|NA|TRBJ2-2
CASSAASGLRDTGELFF
TGTGCCAGCAGCGCAGCCTCGGGGCTTAGGGACACCGGGGAGCTGTTTTTT
>few|TRBV7-2|NA|TRBJ2-4
CASSLGGTQNIQYF
TGTGCCAGCAGCTTAGGGGGAACCCAAAACATTCAGTACTTC
>many|TRBV6-5|TRBD2|TRBJ2-1
CASSSHLAGVGNEQFF
TGTGCCAGCAGTTCCCACCTAGCGGGGGTCGGGAATGAGCAGTTCTTC